This TCR beta chain was found in a study of Ad26.COV2.S vaccination and SARS-CoV-2 variants. Study-level background: Sample donor was a member of the COV1001 Ad26.COV2.S trial arm. Findings and limits, study-wide: Spike-specific TCR breadth in vaccine recipients exceeded that seen in placebo recipients. A substantial breadth of spike-specific CD8+ and CD4+ T cell responses after vaccination has been reported.

Of note for this clone: Its antigen is currently unknown.

Germline V gene data show CDR1 as LNHDA and CDR2 as SQIVND (reference sequence). V lost 5 bases and J lost 4, with 20 bases in between. The CDR3 is 17 amino acids. Treatment specified: around 19 received Ad26.COV2.S at low or high dose, single or two shots; five or six received placebo; per-sample allocation not given. Sampling was done on day 63 after the first vaccine or placebo injection. Method: immunoSEQ multiplex PCR; TCRdb's copy keeps in-frame clones and lacks some. The table shows roughly 410,000 clones, with 80% to 90% occurring only once. V is TRBV19 and J is TRBJ1-4, with D maybe TRBD1 (5 bases). Sequencing used peripheral blood, obtained in a trial of Ad26.COV2.S vaccine versus placebo. The origin of this receptor is a person between 18 and 59 years old who received the Ad26.COV2.S COVID-19 vaccine or a placebo. DNA for the CDR3: TGTGCCAGTAGTTTTAGTATACCGGGACGGCTTAATGAAAAACTGTTTTTT. It codes for CASSFSIPGRLNEKLFF.